This T cell receptor (beta chain) was observed in a study of radiotherapy plus CTLA-4 blockade in lung cancer. TCRdb's table, derived via immunoSEQ multiplex PCR, lists solely in-frame clones and lacks some. The sample has tens of thousands of clones; about 70% are singletons. The germline CDR1 and CDR2 sequences are SGHRS and YFSETQ. The ends lost 2 bases at V and 13 bases at J; junction bases unmatched: 12. The CDR3 loop spans 14 amino acids. It was focal radiation plus CTLA-4 blockade with ipilimumab that patients with chemo-refractory metastatic non-small-cell lung cancer received. Sequences were derived from peripheral blood, sampled from a patient treated with radiotherapy plus ipilimumab. The receptor was isolated from a human donor with non-small cell lung cancer whose response to radiotherapy plus ipilimumab could not be evaluated. The chain uses TRBV5-1 and TRBJ1-2, with 9 positions matching TRBD1. The CDR3 loop reads CASSFAGTQGASTF. The CDR3 DNA is TGCGCCAGCAGCTTTGCCGGAACACAGGGGGCATCCACCTTC.